This T cell receptor beta chain was sequenced during a study of T cells in Graves' hyperthyroidism and ophthalmopathy. On the study more broadly: Peripheral blood was taken when the disease was first diagnosed, before any treatment began.

There are many counts of this clonotype. Trimming removed 4 bases at V and 3 bases at J, with 11 bases between. The CDR3 runs 13 residues. From germline, CDR1 is SGHRS and CDR2 YFSETQ. The CDR3 regions of TCR beta were amplified from RNA transcripts. First-round RT-PCR of the TCR CDR3 relied on the HTBI primer set. TCRdb recomputed calls from the multiplex PCR reads with MiXCR, one row per CDR3 protein. The repertoire holds approximately 480,000 distinct CDR3 sequences, with less than 25% as singletons. Sequenced input: blood. The source of this sequence is a young man with Graves' hyperthyroidism. The chain is built from TRBV5-1 and TRBJ2-7, with D possibly matching TRBD1 (6 bases). The CDR3 nucleotides read TGCGCCAGCAGCATGGACAGCCGCTACGAGCAGTACTTC. Amino acid sequence: CASSMDSRYEQYF. The full variable domain, completed using reference TRBV5-1 and TRBJ2-7, is KAGVTQTPRYLIKTRGQQVTLSCSPISGHRSVSWYQQTPGQGLQFLFEYFSETQRNKGNFPGRFSGRQFSNSRSEMNVSTLELGDSALYLCASSMDSRYEQYFGPGTRLTVT.